This entry features one TCR beta chain sequence. Its antigen is unidentified. The CDR3 has 16 residues. Germline CDR1 reads LNHNV; CDR2 reads YYDKDF (reference sequence). The ends were cut back, 0 bases at V and 6 bases at J, with 15 bases in the middle. These data belong to a study of CD8+ T cells in alopecia areata. Study-wide context: Tofacitinib was taken orally by treated patients, and the dose was 5 to 10 mg twice daily. The investigators scored severity in treated patients by the percentage of affected scalp area. Broader study findings: More clonal than normal scalp was lesional scalp, particularly alopecia totalis/universalis. On tofacitinib, scalp clonality and expanded CD8+ clones among top 100 fell significantly.

Extraction and reverse transcription of RNA yielded cDNA as the sequencing template. The protocol was immunoSEQ multiplex PCR, while the TCRdb copy is restricted to in-frame clones and leaves out a portion. The data hold just over 150,000 clones, with 50% to 70% observed a single time. Treatment denoted: oral pan-JAK inhibitor, 5-10 mg twice daily. This receptor was obtained from a human donor with alopecia areata. The starting material was CD4+ T cells sorted from blood, obtained at week 4, from a patient treated with tofacitinib. The gene calls are TRBV15 and TRBJ1-5; tentative D call: TRBD1 (5 bases). CDR3 DNA: TGTGCCACCAGCAGAGATCTGGGGGTTTCGGTTCAGCCCCAGCATTTT. It is translated as CATSRDLGVSVQPQHF.